The sequence of this T cell receptor (beta chain) was determined in a study of early T cells in non-severe SARS-CoV-2 infection. In the study overall: Chains from this unsorted whole-blood bulk RNA could not be paired. Study findings and constraints: VDJdb-based annotation leaned toward anti-spike CD8 responses and missed private and CD4 specificities.

Attachment of unique molecular identifiers was made to individual cDNA molecules. TCRdb re-derived calls from the 5' RACE reads in MiXCR, one entry per CDR3 protein. Altogether 25,000 to 35,000 distinct CDR3 sequences are present, roughly 3% being singletons, with the ten largest covering approximately 0.71%. Trimming took 2 bases from V and 4 from J, leaving 13 bases between them. The CDR3 loop spans 15 amino acids. Germline loops: CDR1 SGHKS, CDR2 YYEKEE (reference sequence). This clonotype was detected ten times or more. Its matching antigen is unknown. The TCR was taken from an adult who was a healthcare worker with PCR-confirmed SARS-CoV-2 infection or an uninfected control (not recorded which). What was sequenced was whole blood. This chain links TRBV5-5 with TRBJ1-5, with a tentative D call TRBD1 (5 bases). The CDR3 bases are TGTGCCAGCAGCTTAAGAGGGGACGTAAATCAGCCCCAGCATTTT. This translates into CASSLRGDVNQPQHF.